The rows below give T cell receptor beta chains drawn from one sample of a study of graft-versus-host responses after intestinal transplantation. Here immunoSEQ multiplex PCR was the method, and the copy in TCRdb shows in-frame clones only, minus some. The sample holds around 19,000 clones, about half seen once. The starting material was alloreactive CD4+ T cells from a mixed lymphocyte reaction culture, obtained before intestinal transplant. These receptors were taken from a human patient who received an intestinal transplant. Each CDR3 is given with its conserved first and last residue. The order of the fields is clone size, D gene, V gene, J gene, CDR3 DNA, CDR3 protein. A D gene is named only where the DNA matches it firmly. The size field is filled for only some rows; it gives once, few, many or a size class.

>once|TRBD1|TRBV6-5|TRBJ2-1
TGTGCCAGCAGTTACTCCAGGGCACAGGGGCATGAGCAGTTCTTC
CASSYSRAQGHEQFF
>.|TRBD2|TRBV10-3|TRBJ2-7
TGTGCCATCAGTCACGGGCGGGGGGGCACCTACGAGCAGTACTTC
CAISHGRGGTYEQYF
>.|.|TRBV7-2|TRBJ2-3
TGTGCCAGCAGCTTAACGGCGCCCGGACTAACTACGCAGTATTTT
CASSLTAPGLTTQYF
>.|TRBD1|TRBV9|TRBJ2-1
TGTGCCAGCAGCGCGGGACAGGGGAGGAATGAGCAGTTCTTC
CASSAGQGRNEQFF
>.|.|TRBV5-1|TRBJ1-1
TGCGCCAGCAGCTCTAGGGGTGTGGAAGCTTTCTTT
CASSSRGVEAFF
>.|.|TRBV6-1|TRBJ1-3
TGTGCCAGCAGTGAAATCAACTCTGGAAACACCATATATTTT
CASSEINSGNTIYF
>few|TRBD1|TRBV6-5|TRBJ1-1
TGTGCCAGCAGGGAACCAGGGGGCACTGAAGCTTTCTTT
CASREPGGTEAFF
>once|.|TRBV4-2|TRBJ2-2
TGTGCCAGCAGCCAAGATCGCCGGGCGGGCGGGGAGCTGTTTTTT
CASSQDRRAGGELFF
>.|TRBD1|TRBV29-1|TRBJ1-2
TGCAGCGTCCTACAGGGGGCGTATGGCTACACCTTC
CSVLQGAYGYTF
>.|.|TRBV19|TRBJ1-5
TGTGCCAGTAGTCCGCAGTGGCTAGGCAATCAGCCCCAGCATTTT
CASSPQWLGNQPQHF
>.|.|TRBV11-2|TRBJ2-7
TGTGCCAGCAGCTACGAGCAGTACTTC
CASSYEQYF
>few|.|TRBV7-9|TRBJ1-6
TGTGCCAGCAGCGTAGTGACAGCCCTTAATTCACCCCTCCACTTT
CASSVVTALNSPLHF
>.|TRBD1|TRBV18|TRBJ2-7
TGTGCCAGCGGGTGGACAGGGGGCCCCTACGAGCAGTACTTC
CASGWTGGPYEQYF
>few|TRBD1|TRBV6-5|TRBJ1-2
TGTGCCAGCAGTGGACAGGGGGGCTACACCTTC
CASSGQGGYTF
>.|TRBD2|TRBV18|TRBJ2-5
TGTGCCAGCTCGCCAATTGGCGGGGGGGCTAGTGAGACCCAGTACTTC
CASSPIGGGASETQYF
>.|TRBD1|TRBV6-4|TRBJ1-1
TGTGCCAGCAGGAGCCAGGGGGCCATGAACACTGAAGCTTTCTTT
CASRSQGAMNTEAFF
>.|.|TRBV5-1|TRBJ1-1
TGCGCCAGCAGCTTGACCCCGGGAGATAAAGCTTTCTTT
CASSLTPGDKAFF
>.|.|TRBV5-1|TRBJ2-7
TGCGCCAGCAGGCAGGGCACGTACGAGCAGTACTTC
CASRQGTYEQYF
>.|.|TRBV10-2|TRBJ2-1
TGCGCCAGCAGTGAGTTCCTACCCTCCTACAATGAGCAGTTCTTC
CASSEFLPSYNEQFF
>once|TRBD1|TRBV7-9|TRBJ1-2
TGTGCCAGCAGCCGGGACAGGGGAACCGGCTACACCTTC
CASSRDRGTGYTF
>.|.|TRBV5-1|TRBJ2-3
TGCGCCAGCAGCCCCGGGACTTCAGATACGCAGTATTTT
CASSPGTSDTQYF
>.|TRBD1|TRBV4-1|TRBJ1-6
TGCGCCAAGGACAGGGACTCCTATAATTCACCCCTCCACTTT
CAKDRDSYNSPLHF
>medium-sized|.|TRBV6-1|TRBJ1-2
TGTGCCAGCAGTGAAATGAGAGGGGGCTACACCTTC
CASSEMRGGYTF
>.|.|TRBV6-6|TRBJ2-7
TGTGCCAGCAGTTACTCGAGAGGAGGCAGTAACAACGAGCAGTACTTC
CASSYSRGGSNNEQYF
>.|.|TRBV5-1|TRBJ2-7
TGCGCCAGCAGCTTGGCCGCAGGGGCCTACGAGCAGTACTTC
CASSLAAGAYEQYF
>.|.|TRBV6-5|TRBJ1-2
TGTGCCAGCAGTGAACTGTACGGTGTTGGCTACACCTTC
CASSELYGVGYTF
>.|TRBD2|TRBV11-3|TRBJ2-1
TGTGCCAGCAGCTTAGGTTGGCAGCGGGGGACATACAATGAGCAGTTCTTC
CASSLGWQRGTYNEQFF
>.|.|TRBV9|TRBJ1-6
TGTGCCAGCAGCGTACGCGGGAGCTATAATTCACCCCTCCACTTT
CASSVRGSYNSPLHF
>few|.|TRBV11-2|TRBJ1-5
TGTGCCAGCAGCTTCTCAGGGAATAGTCAGCCCCAGCATTTT
CASSFSGNSQPQHF
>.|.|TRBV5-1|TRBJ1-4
TGCGCCAGCAGCTTGAGGGGGGGAAAACTGTTTTTT
CASSLRGGKLFF
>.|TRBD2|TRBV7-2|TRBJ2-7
TGTGCCAGCAGCTTATCGGCCAGCGGGGGTGCAAGCTACGAGCAGTACTTC
CASSLSASGGASYEQYF
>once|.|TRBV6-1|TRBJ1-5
TGTGCCAGCAGTGCCACAGATAATCAGCCCCAGCATTTT
CASSATDNQPQHF
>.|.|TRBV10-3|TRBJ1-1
TGTGCCATCAGTGATCGAAGACAGTCAATGAACACTGAAGCTTTCTTT
CAISDRRQSMNTEAFF
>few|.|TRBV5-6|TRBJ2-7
TGTGCCAGCAGCTTGGTCGGGGGATCCTACGAGCAGTACTTC
CASSLVGGSYEQYF
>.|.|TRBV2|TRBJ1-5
TGTGCCAGCAGCGCGGGGCTGAATCAGCCCCAGCATTTT
CASSAGLNQPQHF
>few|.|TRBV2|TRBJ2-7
TGTGCCAGCGGGGGACAACCGATACCCTACGAGCAGTACTTC
CASGGQPIPYEQYF
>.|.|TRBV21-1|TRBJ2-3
TGTGCCAGCAGCAAAGGGGGGCAGTCCATCGCCACAGATACGCAGTATTTT
CASSKGGQSIATDTQYF
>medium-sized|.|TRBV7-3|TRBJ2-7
TGTGCCAGCAGCCCTCATGCGGGGCGCGAGCAGTACTTC
CASSPHAGREQYF
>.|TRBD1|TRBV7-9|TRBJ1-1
TGTGCCAGCAGCTTGGGACAGGGGGCGGGTGAAGCTTTCTTT
CASSLGQGAGEAFF
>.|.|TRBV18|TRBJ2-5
TGTGCCAGCTCACCAGAACCGGGGGTAGAGACCCAGTACTTC
CASSPEPGVETQYF
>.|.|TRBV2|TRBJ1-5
TGTGCCAGCAGTGAGGACTACCTTAGCAATCAGCCCCAGCATTTT
CASSEDYLSNQPQHF
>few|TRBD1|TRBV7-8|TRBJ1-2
TGTGCCAGCAGCTTATGGGACAGGGGTGATGGCTACACCTTC
CASSLWDRGDGYTF